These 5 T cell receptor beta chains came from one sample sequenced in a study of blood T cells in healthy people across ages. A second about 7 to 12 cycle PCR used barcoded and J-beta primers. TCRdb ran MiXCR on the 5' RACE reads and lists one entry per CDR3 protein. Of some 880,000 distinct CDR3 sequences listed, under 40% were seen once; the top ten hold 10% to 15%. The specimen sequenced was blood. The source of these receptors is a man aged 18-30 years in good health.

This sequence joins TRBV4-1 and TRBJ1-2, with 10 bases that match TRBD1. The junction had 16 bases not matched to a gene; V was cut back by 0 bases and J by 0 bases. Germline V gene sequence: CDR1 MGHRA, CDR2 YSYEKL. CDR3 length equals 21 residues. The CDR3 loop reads CASSQDSVPRDRGPANYGYTF. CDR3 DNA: TGCGCCAGCAGCCAAGATAGCGTGCCCCGGGACAGGGGTCCAGCTAACTATGGCTACACCTTC.

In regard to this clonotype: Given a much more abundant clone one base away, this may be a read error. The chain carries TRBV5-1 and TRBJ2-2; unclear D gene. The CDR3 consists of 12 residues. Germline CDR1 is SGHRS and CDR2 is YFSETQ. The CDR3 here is CASSWDTEELFF. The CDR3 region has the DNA TGCGCCAGCAGCTGGGATACCGAGGAGCTGTTTTTT. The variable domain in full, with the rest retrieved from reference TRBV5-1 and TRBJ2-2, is KAGVTQTPRYLIKTRGQQVTLSCSPISGHRSVSWYQQTPGQGLQFLFEYFSETQRNKGNFPGRFSGRQFSNSRSEMNVSTLELGDSALYLCASSWDTEELFFGEGSRLTVL.

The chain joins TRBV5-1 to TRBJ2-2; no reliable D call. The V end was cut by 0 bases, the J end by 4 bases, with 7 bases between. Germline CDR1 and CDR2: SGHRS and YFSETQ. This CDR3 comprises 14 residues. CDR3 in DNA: TGCGCCAGCAGCTTGGACGTGGTCACCGGGGAGCTGTTTTTT. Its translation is CASSLDVVTGELFF. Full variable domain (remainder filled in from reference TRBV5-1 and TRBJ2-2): KAGVTQTPRYLIKTRGQQVTLSCSPISGHRSVSWYQQTPGQGLQFLFEYFSETQRNKGNFPGRFSGRQFSNSRSEMNVSTLELGDSALYLCASSLDVVTGELFFGEGSRLTVL.

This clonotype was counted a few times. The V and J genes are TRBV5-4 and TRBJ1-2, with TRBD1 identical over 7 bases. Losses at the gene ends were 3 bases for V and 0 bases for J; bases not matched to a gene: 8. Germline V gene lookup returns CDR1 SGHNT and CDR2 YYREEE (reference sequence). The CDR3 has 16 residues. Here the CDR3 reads CASSSMTGPTNYGYTF. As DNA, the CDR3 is TGTGCCAGCAGCTCAATGACAGGGCCTACTAACTATGGCTACACCTTC.

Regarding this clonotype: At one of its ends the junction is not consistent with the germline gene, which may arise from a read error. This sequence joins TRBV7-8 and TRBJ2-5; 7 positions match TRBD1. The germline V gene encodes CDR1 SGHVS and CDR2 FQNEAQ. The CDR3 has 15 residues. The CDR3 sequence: CARSLEQGRGETQYF. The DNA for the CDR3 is TGTGCCAGAAGCTTAGAACAGGGGAGAGGGGAGACCCAGTACTTC. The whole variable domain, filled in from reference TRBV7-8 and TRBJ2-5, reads GAGVSQSPRYKVAKRGQDVALRCDPISGHVSLFWYQQALGQGPEFLTYFQNEAQLDKSGLPSDRFFAERPEGSVSTLKIQRTQQEDSAVYLCARSLEQGRGETQYFGPGTRLLVL.